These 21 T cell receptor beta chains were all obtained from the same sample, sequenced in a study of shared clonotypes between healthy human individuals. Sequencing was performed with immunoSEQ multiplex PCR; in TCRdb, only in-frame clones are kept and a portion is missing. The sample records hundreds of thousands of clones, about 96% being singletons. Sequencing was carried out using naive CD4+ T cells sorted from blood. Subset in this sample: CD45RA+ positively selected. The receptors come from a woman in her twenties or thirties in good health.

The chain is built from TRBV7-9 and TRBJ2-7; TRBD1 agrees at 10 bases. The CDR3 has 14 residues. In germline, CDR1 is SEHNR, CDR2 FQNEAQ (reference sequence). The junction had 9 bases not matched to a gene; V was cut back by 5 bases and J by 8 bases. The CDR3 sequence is CASSLGQGTEQQYF. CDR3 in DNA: TGTGCCAGCAGCCTGGGACAGGGGACCGAACAGCAGTACTTC.

The CDR3: CASSLKADRGSRNTEAFF. The DNA for the CDR3 is TGTGCCAGCAGCCTAAAGGCAGACAGGGGGTCAAGGAACACTGAAGCTTTCTTT. V is TRBV13 and J is TRBJ1-1; 9 bases are a match to TRBD1. CDR1 and CDR2 (germline): PRHDT, FYEKMQ (reference sequence). The CDR3 is made up of 18 amino acids. V shed 5 bases, J shed 1 base, and the junction held 14 bases outside the gene matches.

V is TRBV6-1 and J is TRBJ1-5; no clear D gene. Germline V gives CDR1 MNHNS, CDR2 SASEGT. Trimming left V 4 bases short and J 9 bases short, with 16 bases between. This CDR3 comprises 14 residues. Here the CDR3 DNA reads TGTGCCAGCAGTGCGGACGCCACAGTTTGGCCCCAGCATTTT. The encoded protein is CASSADATVWPQHF.

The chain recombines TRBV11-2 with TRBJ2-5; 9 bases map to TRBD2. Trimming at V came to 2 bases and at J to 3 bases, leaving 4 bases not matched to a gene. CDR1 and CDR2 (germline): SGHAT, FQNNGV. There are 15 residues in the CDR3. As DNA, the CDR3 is TGTGCCAGCAGCTTATGGGCTAGCGGGAAAGAGACCCAGTACTTC. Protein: CASSLWASGKETQYF.

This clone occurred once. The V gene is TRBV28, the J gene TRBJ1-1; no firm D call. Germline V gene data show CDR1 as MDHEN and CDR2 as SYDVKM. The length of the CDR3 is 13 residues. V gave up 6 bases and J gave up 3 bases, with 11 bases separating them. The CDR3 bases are TGTGCCAGCAGCCCCCATGGATACACTGAAGCTTTCTTT. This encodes CASSPHGYTEAFF.

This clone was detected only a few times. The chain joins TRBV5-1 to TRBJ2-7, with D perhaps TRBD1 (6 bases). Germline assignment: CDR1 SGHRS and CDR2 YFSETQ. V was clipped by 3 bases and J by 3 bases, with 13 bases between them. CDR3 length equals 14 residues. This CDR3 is CASSSTGHNYEQYF. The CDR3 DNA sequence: TGCGCCAGCAGCTCGACGGGACACAACTACGAGCAGTACTTC.

CDR3 in amino acids: CASKGFSGATGEALLEQFF. DNA of the CDR3: TGCGCCAGCAAGGGTTTTTCAGGGGCTACGGGGGAGGCCCTTCTGGAGCAGTTCTTC. V is TRBV10-2 and J is TRBJ2-1, with D perhaps TRBD1 or TRBD2 (6 bases each). This CDR3 has 19 amino acids. V lost 7 bases and J lost 10, with 35 bases in between. Germline lookup yields CDR1 WSHSY and CDR2 SAAADI.

The CDR3 nucleotides read TGTGCCAGCAGCCCCCGGGGGAGACAATCCACAGATACGCAGTATTTT. Protein: CASSPRGRQSTDTQYF. This rearrangement joins TRBV7-8 to TRBJ2-3; D is possibly TRBD2 (6 bases). There are 16 residues in the CDR3. V was cut by 5 bases and J by 2 bases, with 17 bases left in between. Germline V lookup: CDR1 SGHVS, CDR2 FQNEAQ.

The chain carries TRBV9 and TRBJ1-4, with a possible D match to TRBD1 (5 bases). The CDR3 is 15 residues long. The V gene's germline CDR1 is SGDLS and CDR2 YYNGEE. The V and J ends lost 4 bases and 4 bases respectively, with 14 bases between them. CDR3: CASSLEGQGNEKLFF. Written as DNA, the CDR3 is TGTGCCAGCAGCCTCGAGGGGCAAGGTAATGAAAAACTGTTTTTT. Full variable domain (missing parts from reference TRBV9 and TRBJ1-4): DSGVTQTPKHLITATGQRVTLRCSPRSGDLSVYWYQQSLDQGLQFLIQYYNGEERAKGNILERFSAQQFPDLHSELNLSSLELGDSALYFCASSLEGQGNEKLFFGSGTQLSVL.

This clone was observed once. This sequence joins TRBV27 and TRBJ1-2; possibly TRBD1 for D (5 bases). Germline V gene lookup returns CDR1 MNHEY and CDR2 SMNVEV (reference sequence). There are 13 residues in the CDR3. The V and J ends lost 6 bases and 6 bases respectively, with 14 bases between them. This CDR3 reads CASSLRALDGYTF. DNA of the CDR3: TGTGCCAGCAGCCTCAGGGCGCTTGATGGCTACACCTTC.

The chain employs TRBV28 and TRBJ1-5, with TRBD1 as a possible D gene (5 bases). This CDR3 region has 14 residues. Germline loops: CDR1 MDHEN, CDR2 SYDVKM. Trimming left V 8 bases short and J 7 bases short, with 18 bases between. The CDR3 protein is CASGEGRSHQPQHF. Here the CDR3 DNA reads TGTGCCAGCGGGGAGGGGCGGTCGCACCAGCCCCAGCATTTT.

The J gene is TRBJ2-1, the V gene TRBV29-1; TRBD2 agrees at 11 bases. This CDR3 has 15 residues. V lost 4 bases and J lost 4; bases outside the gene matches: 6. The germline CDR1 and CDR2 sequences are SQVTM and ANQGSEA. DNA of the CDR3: TGCAGCGTTGTCATAGCGGGAGGGCGGTACAATGAGCAGTTCTTC. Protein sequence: CSVVIAGGRYNEQFF.

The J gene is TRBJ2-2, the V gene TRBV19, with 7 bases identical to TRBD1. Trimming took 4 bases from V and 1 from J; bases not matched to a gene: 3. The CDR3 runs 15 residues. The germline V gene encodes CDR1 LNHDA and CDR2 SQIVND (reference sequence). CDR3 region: CASSNRDRNTGELFF. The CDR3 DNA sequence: TGTGCCAGTAGTAATCGGGACAGGAACACCGGGGAGCTGTTTTTT.

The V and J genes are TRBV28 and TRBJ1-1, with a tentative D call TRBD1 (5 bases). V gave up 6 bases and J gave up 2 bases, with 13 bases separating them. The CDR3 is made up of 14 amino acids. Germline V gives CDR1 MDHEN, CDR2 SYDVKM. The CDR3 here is CASSPRGPNTEAFF. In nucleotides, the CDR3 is TGTGCCAGCAGCCCAAGGGGCCCAAACACTGAAGCTTTCTTT.

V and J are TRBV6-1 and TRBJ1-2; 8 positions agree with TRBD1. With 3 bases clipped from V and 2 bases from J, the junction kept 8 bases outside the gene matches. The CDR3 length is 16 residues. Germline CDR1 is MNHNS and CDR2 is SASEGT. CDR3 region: CASSEATRTGNYGYTF. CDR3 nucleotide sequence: TGTGCCAGCAGTGAGGCCACCCGGACAGGGAACTATGGCTACACCTTC.

CDR3 coding DNA: TGTGCCAGCAGGCACAGGGGAAACACTGAAGCTTTCTTT. Translation: CASRHRGNTEAFF. The chain links TRBV7-9 to TRBJ1-1; the match to TRBD1 covers 7 bases. J gave up 2 bases and V 6 bases, and 3 bases lay outside the gene matches. This CDR3 spans 13 amino acids. Germline-derived CDR1 and CDR2 are SEHNR and FQNEAQ (reference sequence).

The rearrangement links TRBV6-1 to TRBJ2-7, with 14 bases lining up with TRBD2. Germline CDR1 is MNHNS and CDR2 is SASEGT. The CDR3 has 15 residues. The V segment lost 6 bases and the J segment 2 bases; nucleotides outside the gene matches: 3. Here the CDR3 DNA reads TGTGCCAGCAGAGGGACTAGCGGGAGCCCCTACGAGCAGTACTTC. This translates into CASRGTSGSPYEQYF.

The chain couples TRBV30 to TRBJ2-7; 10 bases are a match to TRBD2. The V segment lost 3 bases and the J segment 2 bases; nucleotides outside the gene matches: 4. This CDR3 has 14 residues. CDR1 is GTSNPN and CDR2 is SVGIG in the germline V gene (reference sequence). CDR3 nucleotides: TGTGCCTGGAGAACTAGCGGGGCCACCTACGAGCAGTACTTC. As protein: CAWRTSGATYEQYF.

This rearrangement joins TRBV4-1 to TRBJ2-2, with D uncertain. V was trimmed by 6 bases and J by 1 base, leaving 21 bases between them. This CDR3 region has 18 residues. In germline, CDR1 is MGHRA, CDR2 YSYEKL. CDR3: CASSPKATPALNTGELFF. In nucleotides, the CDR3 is TGCGCCAGCAGTCCTAAGGCCACCCCAGCCCTGAACACCGGGGAGCTGTTTTTT.

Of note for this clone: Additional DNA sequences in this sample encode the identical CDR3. The CDR3 nucleotides are TGTGCCAGTAGTAAAGGGAGCTCCTACGAGCAGTACTTC. This encodes CASSKGSSYEQYF. The gene calls are TRBV19 and TRBJ2-7; D might be TRBD2 (5 bases). CDR3 length: 13 amino acids. The V end was cut by 4 bases, the J end by 0 bases, with 7 bases between. The germline gives CDR1 LNHDA, CDR2 SQIVND (reference sequence).

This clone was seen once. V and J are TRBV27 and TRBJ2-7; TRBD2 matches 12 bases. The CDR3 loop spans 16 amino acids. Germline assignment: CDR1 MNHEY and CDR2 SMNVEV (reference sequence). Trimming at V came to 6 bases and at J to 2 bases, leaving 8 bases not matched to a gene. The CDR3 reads CASRPDPSGGAYEQYF. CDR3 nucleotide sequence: TGTGCCAGCAGGCCTGACCCTAGCGGGGGGGCCTACGAGCAGTACTTC.